A selection of T cell receptor beta chains follows, all from one sample in a study of shared clonotypes between healthy human individuals. Clones were sequenced by immunoSEQ multiplex PCR, and TCRdb holds only the in-frame ones, with some missing. The sample carries approximately 2,000,000 clones, around 90% recorded once. The sequenced sample was naive CD4+ T cells from PBMCs. These receptors were obtained from a man between 18 and 29 years old in good health. Some clones in this sample may be carry-over from other donors' samples. The CDR3 runs from the conserved cysteine through the conserved F or W. Fields, in order: J gene, D gene, V gene, clone size, CDR3 DNA, CDR3 protein. The D gene is left open where the match is weak. Some rows mark clone size as missing; the rest say once, few, many or name a class of expanded clone.

>TRBJ1-3|.|TRBV5-1|.
TGCGCCAGGGTTATTTTGGGGCGGGGTGGAAACACCATATATTTT
CARVILGRGGNTIYF
>TRBJ2-1|TRBD1|TRBV27|.
TGTGCCAGCTGTTGGTGGGACAGGTCCCCAAATGAGCAGTTCTTC
CASCWWDRSPNEQFF
>TRBJ1-1|.|TRBV2|few
TGTGCCAGCAGTCGGAGTCAAAGAGACACTGAAGCTTTCTTT
CASSRSQRDTEAFF
>TRBJ1-4|.|TRBV5-1|.
TGCGCCAGCTCGACCCTGTCTCCAGGCCCTGGGGAAAAACTGTTTTTT
CASSTLSPGPGEKLFF
>TRBJ2-3|.|TRBV27|.
TGTGCCAGCAGTTTATCGCGAGGCACAGATACGCAGTATTTT
CASSLSRGTDTQYF
>TRBJ2-1|TRBD2|TRBV28|.
TGTGCCAGCAGCGCGACTAGCGGGAGCCCCCATGAGCAGTTCTTC
CASSATSGSPHEQFF
>TRBJ1-4|TRBD1|TRBV2|.
TGTGCCAGCAGTGAAGGGACAGGGGGCTCTGAAAAACTGTTTTTT
CASSEGTGGSEKLFF
>TRBJ2-3|TRBD1|TRBV9|.
TGTGCCAGCTCCCAGGGGGCTAGGAGCACAGATACGCAGTATTTT
CASSQGARSTDTQYF
>TRBJ2-2|.|TRBV5-1|.
TGCGCCAGCAGCCCGCAGGGGGGGTGGACCCGGAACACCGGGGAGCTGTTTTTT
CASSPQGGWTRNTGELFF
>TRBJ2-2|.|TRBV29-1|.
TGCGGTGGCAGGGAATGGGACACCGGGGAGCTGTTTTTT
CGGREWDTGELFF
>TRBJ2-7|.|TRBV11-2|once
TGTGCCAGCAGCCGGGCGGGACGGGACGAGCAGTACTTC
CASSRAGRDEQYF
>TRBJ1-3|TRBD1|TRBV5-1|.
TGCGCCAGCAGCCCCGGACAGGGGTGGAACACCATATATTTT
CASSPGQGWNTIYF
>TRBJ2-1|.|TRBV7-2|.
TGTGCCAGCAGCCAGCGGAGCTCCTACAATGAGCAGTTCTTC
CASSQRSSYNEQFF
>TRBJ2-3|TRBD2|TRBV7-3|.
TGTGCCAGCAGCTTAGCGGGACTAGCGGGGACCACAGATACGCAGTATTTT
CASSLAGLAGTTDTQYF
>TRBJ1-3|.|TRBV7-2|.
TGTGCCAGCAGCCCCCGGACCCTCACCATATATTTT
CASSPRTLTIYF
>TRBJ2-7|TRBD1|TRBV15|.
TGTGCCACCAGCAGCCCTAGACAGGGTAGGGAGCAGTACTTC
CATSSPRQGREQYF
>TRBJ2-5|.|TRBV7-9|.
TGTGCCAGCAGCGCCCCCCAGGGAAATAGAGAGACCCAGTACTTC
CASSAPQGNRETQYF
>TRBJ1-2|.|TRBV28|once
TGTGCCAGCAGAAACGAATTCTATGGCTACACCTTC
CASRNEFYGYTF
>TRBJ2-2|.|TRBV6-1|.
TGTGCCAGCAGTTCCCCCGGGGAGCTGTTTTTT
CASSSPGELFF
>TRBJ1-4|TRBD1|TRBV19|.
TGTGCCAGTAGTGGGGACAGAGACTCAGCGAAACTGTTTTTT
CASSGDRDSAKLFF
>TRBJ2-2|TRBD1|TRBV7-3|once
TGTGCCAGCAGCCCGCGACAGGGCACCGGGGAGCTGTTTTTT
CASSPRQGTGELFF
>TRBJ2-7|.|TRBV5-5|.
TGTGCCAGCAGCAAACAGGAGCGCATACCTGGTGAGCAGTACTTC
CASSKQERIPGEQYF